The TCR beta chain under discussion was sequenced for a study of beta chain features in type 1 diabetes. Findings of the study overall: Possibly, sequencing cDNA over-represented cells that had high TCR expression levels. No resolution was reached here on whether HLA type influences TCRB rearrangement. TCRB CDR3 length was moderately but significantly reduced in all four CD4+ subsets of Type 1 diabetes patients.

Every isolated RNA sample was fully reverse transcribed, so sequencing captured expressed TCRB transcripts. Some clones are missing from TCRdb's copy, which holds only in-frame ones; the method was immunoSEQ multiplex PCR. Of 130,000 or so clones listed, 9.7% are singletons. The CDR3 is 15 amino acids. Trimming took 7 bases from V and 4 from J, leaving 20 bases between them. Per germline, CDR1 MNHNY and CDR2 SVGAGI (reference sequence). Concerning this clone: Its antigen is undetermined.

This receptor was obtained from a woman in her forties in good health. Sequencing was carried out using central memory CD4+ T cells from blood. V usage is TRBV6-6 and J usage is TRBJ2-7; tentatively, D is TRBD2 (5 bases). The CDR3 loop is CASNLDGLPSYEQYF. CDR3 coding DNA: TGTGCCAGCAACTTAGATGGACTGCCGTCGTACGAGCAGTACTTC.